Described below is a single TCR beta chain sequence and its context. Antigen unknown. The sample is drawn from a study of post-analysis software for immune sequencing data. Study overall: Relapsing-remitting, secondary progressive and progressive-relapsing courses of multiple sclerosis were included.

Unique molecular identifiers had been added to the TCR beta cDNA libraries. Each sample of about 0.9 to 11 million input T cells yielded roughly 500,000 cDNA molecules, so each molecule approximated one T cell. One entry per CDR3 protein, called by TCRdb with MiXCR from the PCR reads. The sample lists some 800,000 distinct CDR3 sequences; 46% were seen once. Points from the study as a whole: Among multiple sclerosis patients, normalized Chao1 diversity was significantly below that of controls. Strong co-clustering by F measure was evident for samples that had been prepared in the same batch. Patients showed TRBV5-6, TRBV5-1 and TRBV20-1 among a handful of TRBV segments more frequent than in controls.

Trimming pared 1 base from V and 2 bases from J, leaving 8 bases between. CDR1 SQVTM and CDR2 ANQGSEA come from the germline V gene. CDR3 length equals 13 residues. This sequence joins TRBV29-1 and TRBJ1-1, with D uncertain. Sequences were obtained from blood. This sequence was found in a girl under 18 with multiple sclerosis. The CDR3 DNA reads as TGCAGCGTTGAAGGACACCTCAACACTGAAGCTTTCTTT. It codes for CSVEGHLNTEAFF.